This T cell receptor (beta chain) came from a study of cytomegalovirus exposure and HLA in healthy donors. V was shortened by 11 bases and J by 0 bases, with 17 bases between the two germline ends. Germline values: CDR1 MNHNS, CDR2 SASEGT. CDR3 size: 14 residues. Study-wide findings and caveats: There were a few CMV-associated chains whose specificity for CMV antigens was confirmed in vitro. Cytomegalovirus-associated TCR beta chains were listed, numbering roughly 150. Reports credit the classifier with highly specific, highly sensitive diagnosis of cytomegalovirus status.

Regarding this clone: What it recognizes is unknown.

The protocol was immunoSEQ multiplex PCR, while the TCRdb copy is restricted to in-frame clones and leaves out a portion. The sample includes about 110,000 clones, nearly 97% seen only once; the top ten take roughly 0.67%. This clonotype was obtained from a woman younger than 35 in good health and CMV-seronegative. This chain joins TRBV6-1 and TRBJ2-7; possibly TRBD2 for D (6 bases). Sample: PBMCs. CDR3 sequence reads: CAATRELSSYEQYF. The CDR3 nucleotides are TGTGCCGCCACACGGGAGCTGAGCTCCTACGAGCAGTACTTC.